These 30 T cell receptor beta chains originate from one sample sequenced in a study of PD-L1 blockade in urothelial cancer. Regarding time point: pretreatment peripheral blood. Only in-frame clones appear in the TCRdb table, and some are missing; sequencing was by immunoSEQ multiplex PCR. Here the sample spans approximately 94,000 clones, around 87% being singletons. Sequenced here: PBMCs, sampled around atezolizumab (anti-PD-L1) treatment. These receptors were taken from a man aged 60 to 69 with urothelial cancer.

This chain connects TRBV28 to TRBJ2-5; 10 bases are a match to TRBD1. The CDR3 spans 16 residues. V dropped 4 bases and J dropped 4; count of bases not matched to a gene: 9. Germline V gives CDR1 MDHEN, CDR2 SYDVKM. The CDR3 loop is CASSSVGTGVTETQYF. The CDR3 bases are TGTGCCAGCAGTTCCGTTGGGACAGGGGTTACAGAGACCCAGTACTTC.

J is TRBJ2-2 and V is TRBV6-5, with no clear D. This CDR3 has 15 residues. Between the trimmed V and J ends, which lost 7 bases and 7 bases, there was a span of 19 bases. The V gene's germline CDR1 is MNHEY and CDR2 SVGAGI. The CDR3 DNA reads TGTGCCAGCACCACCAGCCGGAGTCTTGTCGGGGAGCTGTTTTTT. Protein product: CASTTSRSLVGELFF.

The CDR3 DNA is TGCAGTGCTGGCGGGGGCTACGAGCAGTACTTC. Translation gives CSAGGGYEQYF. This rearrangement joins TRBV20-1 to TRBJ2-7; 7 nucleotides line up with TRBD2. Germline lookup yields CDR1 DFQATT and CDR2 SNEGSKA (reference sequence). J was trimmed by 3 bases and V by 5 bases; bases with no gene match: 1. The CDR3 runs 11 residues.

This chain connects TRBV2 to TRBJ2-5; 12 bases map to TRBD2. CDR1 SNHLY and CDR2 FYNNEI come from the germline V gene. This CDR3 has 13 amino acids. With 9 bases clipped from V and 5 bases from J, the junction kept 4 bases outside the gene matches. The CDR3 reads CARDGLAGETQYF. CDR3 coding DNA: TGTGCCAGGGACGGACTAGCGGGGGAGACCCAGTACTTC.

The chain recombines TRBV7-3 with TRBJ1-6; 9 bases fit TRBD1. The germline V gene has CDR1 SGHTA and CDR2 FQGTGA. Unmatched junction bases numbered 9, after V lost 5 bases and J lost 7 bases. The CDR3 extends over 16 amino acids. CDR3 sequence: CASSQQGTGQNSPLHF. The CDR3 DNA follows: TGTGCCAGCAGCCAACAAGGGACAGGGCAAAATTCACCCCTCCACTTT.

V gene TRBV27 combines with J gene TRBJ1-2; D possibly corresponds to TRBD1 (6 bases). This CDR3 is built from 15 residues. V lost 0 bases and J lost 3, with 11 bases in between. Germline V gene data show CDR1 as MNHEY and CDR2 as SMNVEV (reference sequence). The CDR3 protein is CASSLSTGNYYGYTF. For the CDR3, the DNA is TGTGCCAGCAGTTTATCAACAGGGAACTACTATGGCTACACCTTC.

This chain links TRBV5-1 with TRBJ2-1; 8 bases fit TRBD2. CDR1 is SGHRS, CDR2 YFSETQ, per germline. The junction had 5 bases not matched to a gene; V was cut back by 0 bases and J by 6 bases. There are 15 residues in the CDR3. The CDR3 loop is CASSLARLATNEQFF. The CDR3 DNA reads as TGCGCCAGCAGCTTGGCCAGACTAGCGACCAATGAGCAGTTCTTC.

The chain combines TRBV7-3 with TRBJ2-2; 8 nucleotides line up with TRBD1. The trim removed 5 bases at V and 6 bases at J, leaving 11 bases unmatched. CDR3 length: 16 residues. CDR1 and CDR2 from the germline V gene are SGHTA and FQGTGA. CDR3: CASSASGTGSSGELFF. The CDR3 DNA reads TGTGCCAGCAGCGCATCCGGGACAGGTTCTTCCGGGGAGCTGTTTTTT. Together with reference TRBV7-3 and TRBJ2-2, the CDR3 gives the full variable domain: GAGVSQTPSNKVTEKGKYVELRCDPISGHTALYWYRQSLGQGPEFLIYFQGTGAADDSGLPNDRFFAVRPEGSVSTLKIQRTERGDSAVYLCASSASGTGSSGELFFGEGSRLTVL.

This clone was seen a single time. The rearrangement uses TRBV4-3 and TRBJ2-4, with a possible D match to TRBD2 (6 bases). CDR1 is LGHNA and CDR2 is YSLEER in the germline V gene. The CDR3 spans 14 residues. V lost 1 base to trimming and J lost 7 bases, with 11 bases between them. CDR3 coding DNA: TGCGCCAGCAGCCAAGGGACTAATGGCAACATTCAGTACTTC. It translates to CASSQGTNGNIQYF.

The rearrangement joins TRBV6-5 to TRBJ1-4; D remains ambiguous. The V end lost 3 bases, the J end lost 3 bases, and 11 bases lay between the germline ends. Germline V lookup: CDR1 MNHEY, CDR2 SVGAGI. There are 15 residues in the CDR3. CDR3 loop: CASSYGVGANEKLFF. CDR3 bases: TGTGCCAGCAGTTATGGCGTCGGGGCTAATGAAAAACTGTTTTTT.

This chain links TRBV27 with TRBJ2-3; tentative D call: TRBD2 (5 bases). Trimming removed 6 bases from V and 2 bases from J, with 6 bases in between. Germline CDR1 MNHEY, CDR2 SMNVEV (reference sequence). This CDR3 has 12 amino acids. For the CDR3, the DNA is TGTGCCAGCAGGGGAGACACAGATACGCAGTATTTT. This codes for CASRGDTDTQYF.

As to this clone: A read error may produce the germline difference seen at one junction end. The rearrangement joins TRBV4-2 to TRBJ2-3; 7 positions match TRBD2. Germline V gene lookup returns CDR1 LGHNA and CDR2 YNFKEQ. This CDR3 is 17 amino acids long. This CDR3 reads CASSKDVASGRTDTQYF. CDR3 nucleotide sequence: TGTGCCAGCAGCAAAGACGTCGCTAGCGGTCGCACAGATACGCAGTATTTT.

The V and J genes are TRBV2 and TRBJ2-3, with D maybe TRBD1 (5 bases). With 6 bases removed from V and 2 bases from J, the gap between germline ends came to 12 bases. Germline assignment: CDR1 SNHLY and CDR2 FYNNEI. The CDR3 consists of 14 residues. The DNA of the CDR3 is TGTGCCAGCAGGGGGCAGGGTTTCACAGATACGCAGTATTTT. Its translation is CASRGQGFTDTQYF.

The genes are TRBV25-1 and TRBJ1-1; TRBD1 agrees at 8 bases. The CDR3 extends over 15 amino acids. Germline-derived CDR1 and CDR2 are MGHDK and SYGVNS. J was trimmed by 4 bases and V by 5 bases; bases with no gene match: 9. CDR3: CASSRSGGVGTEAFF. The CDR3 coding sequence is TGTGCCAGCAGTCGTTCAGGGGGCGTCGGCACTGAAGCTTTCTTT.

The rearrangement uses TRBV9 and TRBJ1-1, with a tentative D call TRBD1 (5 bases). The V end was cut by 3 bases, the J end by 0 bases, with 12 bases between. Germline lookup yields CDR1 SGDLS and CDR2 YYNGEE. The CDR3 extends over 15 amino acids. CDR3 coding DNA: TGTGCCAGCAGCGCCCACGTAGGGGTGAACACTGAAGCTTTCTTT. Residues: CASSAHVGVNTEAFF.

The J gene is TRBJ1-5, the V gene TRBV10-3, with 8 bases identical to TRBD1. The CDR3 has 14 residues. Germline values: CDR1 ENHRY, CDR2 SYGVKD. J gave up 7 bases and V 2 bases, and 4 bases lay outside the gene matches. The CDR3 bases are TGTGCCATCAGTGAGAACGGACAGGGACAGCCCCAGCATTTT. Protein sequence: CAISENGQGQPQHF.

This clone was recorded a few times. V and J are TRBV5-1 and TRBJ1-1, with D uncertain. The CDR3 is 15 amino acids. Germline CDR1 is SGHRS and CDR2 is YFSETQ. Trimming shortened V by 0 bases and J by 1 base, and 10 bases separated the two germline ends. DNA for the CDR3: TGCGCCAGCAGCTTGGAACCAGGCAGGAACACTGAAGCTTTCTTT. Its protein is CASSLEPGRNTEAFF. Full variable domain (remainder filled in from reference TRBV5-1 and TRBJ1-1): KAGVTQTPRYLIKTRGQQVTLSCSPISGHRSVSWYQQTPGQGLQFLFEYFSETQRNKGNFPGRFSGRQFSNSRSEMNVSTLELGDSALYLCASSLEPGRNTEAFFGQGTRLTVV.

This chain links TRBV6-1 with TRBJ1-4; D perhaps matches TRBD1 (5 bases). Germline CDR1 MNHNS, CDR2 SASEGT. CDR3 size: 15 residues. V was shortened by 3 bases and J by 0 bases, with 8 bases between the two germline ends. The CDR3 DNA follows: TGTGCCAGCAGTGACTTAGGGGCAACTAATGAAAAACTGTTTTTT. It translates to CASSDLGATNEKLFF.

The CDR3 DNA reads TGTGCCAGCAGTGATCAGTACGAGCAGTACTTC. Protein: CASSDQYEQYF. The V call is TRBV2, the J call TRBJ2-7, with D unresolved. The germline CDR1 and CDR2 sequences are SNHLY and FYNNEI. Trimming pared 3 bases from V and 4 bases from J, leaving 4 bases between. CDR3 length equals 11 residues.

The V call is TRBV10-3, the J call TRBJ2-1, with 8 positions matching TRBD2. Germline V gene data show CDR1 as ENHRY and CDR2 as SYGVKD. There are 13 residues in the CDR3. After removal of 5 bases from V and 7 bases from J, the junction contained 4 bases not matched to a gene. In nucleotides, the CDR3 is TGTGCCATCAGTAGCGGGGGAACGAATGAGCAGTTCTTC. Its protein product is CAISSGGTNEQFF.

The DNA of the CDR3 is TGTGCCAGTAGCAATACAGGGGTCTATGGCTACACCTTC. It encodes CASSNTGVYGYTF. The chain carries TRBV19 and TRBJ1-2; 7 bases line up with TRBD1. The germline V gene encodes CDR1 LNHDA and CDR2 SQIVND (reference sequence). This CDR3 spans 13 amino acids. V was pared by 6 bases and J by 4 bases, with 5 bases of the junction left unmatched.

This clone was seen only a few times. The chain uses TRBV5-1 and TRBJ2-3; D remains ambiguous. V gave up 4 bases and J gave up 4 bases, with 10 bases separating them. Germline CDR1 reads SGHRS; CDR2 reads YFSETQ. The CDR3 totals 13 residues. The CDR3 DNA sequence: TGCGCCAGCAGCGAGCTACCCGCAGATACGCAGTATTTT. It codes for CASSELPADTQYF.

The rearrangement links TRBV4-3 to TRBJ1-4; the match to TRBD1 covers 7 bases. Germline CDR1 reads LGHNA; CDR2 reads YSLEER. Losses at the gene ends were 0 bases for V and 4 bases for J; bases not matched to a gene: 5. The CDR3 is made up of 16 amino acids. CDR3 loop: CASSQESGTDNEKLFF. CDR3 DNA: TGCGCCAGCAGCCAAGAATCCGGGACAGATAATGAAAAACTGTTTTTT.

This rearrangement joins TRBV19 to TRBJ2-1; TRBD1 agrees at 11 bases. Germline trimming cut 8 bases from V and 5 bases from J; bases unmatched to any gene: 8. CDR1 is LNHDA, CDR2 SQIVND, per germline (reference sequence). CDR3 length: 15 residues. The CDR3: CASRKGTGGHNEQFF. CDR3 nucleotides: TGTGCCAGTCGTAAAGGGACAGGGGGTCACAATGAGCAGTTCTTC.

This clone came up a few times. V usage is TRBV4-1 and J usage is TRBJ1-1, with D perhaps matching TRBD1 (6 bases). V was trimmed by 1 base and J by 10 bases, leaving 10 bases between them. This CDR3 has 12 amino acids. Germline V gene data show CDR1 as MGHRA and CDR2 as YSYEKL. The CDR3: CASSQGTALAFF. The CDR3 region has the DNA TGCGCCAGCAGCCAAGGGACAGCGCTAGCTTTCTTT.

The chain has TRBV19 and TRBJ2-7; 10 nucleotides match TRBD1. Unmatched junction bases numbered 9, after V lost 5 bases and J lost 5 bases. The germline CDR1 and CDR2 sequences are LNHDA and SQIVND (reference sequence). This CDR3 is built from 15 residues. CDR3 bases: TGTGCCAGTAGTCTCTTTTCCGGGACAGGGGACGAGCAGTACTTC. Translated, it gives CASSLFSGTGDEQYF.

V usage is TRBV7-9 and J usage is TRBJ2-7; 9 positions agree with TRBD2. This CDR3 contains 13 residues. Per germline, CDR1 SEHNR and CDR2 FQNEAQ (reference sequence). With V trimmed by 4 bases and J by 7 bases, 5 bases remained unmatched. CDR3 coding DNA: TGTGCCAGCAGCTACGCTAGCGGGGTAGAGCAGTACTTC. This encodes CASSYASGVEQYF.

The J gene is TRBJ1-2, the V gene TRBV6-6; D is ambiguous. CDR3 length: 14 residues. Deletions cut 0 bases from V and 8 bases from J, with 13 bases between. Germline CDR1 MNHNY, CDR2 SVGAGI (reference sequence). CDR3 protein: CASSYSQATGGYTF. The CDR3, as DNA: TGTGCCAGCAGTTACTCGCAGGCCACGGGGGGCTACACCTTC.

The rearrangement uses TRBV9 and TRBJ2-5, with TRBD1 identical over 8 bases. The V and J ends lost 4 bases and 4 bases, in that order; junction bases with no gene match: 9. CDR3 size: 15 residues. The germline CDR1 and CDR2 sequences are SGDLS and YYNGEE. CDR3 in amino acids: CASSIGQGGRETQYF. The CDR3 DNA follows: TGTGCCAGCAGCATAGGACAGGGTGGACGAGAGACCCAGTACTTC.

CDR3 amino acids: CASSLGTSGSSYNEQFF. The CDR3 bases are TGTGCCAGCAGCCTGGGGACTAGCGGAAGCTCCTACAATGAGCAGTTCTTC. V is TRBV4-2 and J is TRBJ2-1, with 11 bases matching TRBD2. CDR1 and CDR2 from the germline V gene are LGHNA and YNFKEQ. The CDR3 consists of 17 residues. After removal of 4 bases from V and 0 bases from J, the junction contained 5 bases not matched to a gene.